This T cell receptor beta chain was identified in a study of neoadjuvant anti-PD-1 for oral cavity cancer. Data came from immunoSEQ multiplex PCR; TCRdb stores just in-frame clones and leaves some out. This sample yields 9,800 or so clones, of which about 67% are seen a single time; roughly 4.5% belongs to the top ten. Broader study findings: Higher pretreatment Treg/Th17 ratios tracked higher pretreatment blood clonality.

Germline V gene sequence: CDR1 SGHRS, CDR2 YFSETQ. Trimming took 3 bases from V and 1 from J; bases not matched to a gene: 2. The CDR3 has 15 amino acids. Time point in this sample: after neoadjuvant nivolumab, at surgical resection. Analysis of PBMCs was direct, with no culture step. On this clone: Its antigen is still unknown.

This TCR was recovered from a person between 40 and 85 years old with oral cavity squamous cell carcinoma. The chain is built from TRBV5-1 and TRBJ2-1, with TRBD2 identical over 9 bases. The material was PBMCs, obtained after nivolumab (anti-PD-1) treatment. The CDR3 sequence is CASSSAGGSYNEQFF. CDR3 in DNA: TGCGCCAGCAGCTCCGCGGGGGGGTCCTACAATGAGCAGTTCTTC.